This T cell receptor beta chain stems from a study of blood T cell repertoires in COVID-19. Residents of 24 US areas, aged roughly 18 to 90 years, made up the participants. Germline V CDR1 and CDR2: SNHLY, FYNNEI. Trimming took 6 bases from V and 6 from J; bases not matched to a gene: 11. This CDR3 spans 15 amino acids. Sequencing used immunoSEQ multiplex PCR; TCRdb keeps in-frame clones, though not all of them. The sample shows roughly 260,000 clones, about 91% of them seen only once. This clone was seen once. The sequence was obtained from a woman in her twenties or thirties with acute COVID-19. V and J are TRBV2 and TRBJ2-5; 9 nucleotides match TRBD1. The sample was PBMCs or T cells enriched from blood (not recorded which). CDR3 bases: TGTGCCAGCAGCGTAGGACAGGGGTTAGGAAAGACCCAGTACTTC. This translates into CASSVGQGLGKTQYF.